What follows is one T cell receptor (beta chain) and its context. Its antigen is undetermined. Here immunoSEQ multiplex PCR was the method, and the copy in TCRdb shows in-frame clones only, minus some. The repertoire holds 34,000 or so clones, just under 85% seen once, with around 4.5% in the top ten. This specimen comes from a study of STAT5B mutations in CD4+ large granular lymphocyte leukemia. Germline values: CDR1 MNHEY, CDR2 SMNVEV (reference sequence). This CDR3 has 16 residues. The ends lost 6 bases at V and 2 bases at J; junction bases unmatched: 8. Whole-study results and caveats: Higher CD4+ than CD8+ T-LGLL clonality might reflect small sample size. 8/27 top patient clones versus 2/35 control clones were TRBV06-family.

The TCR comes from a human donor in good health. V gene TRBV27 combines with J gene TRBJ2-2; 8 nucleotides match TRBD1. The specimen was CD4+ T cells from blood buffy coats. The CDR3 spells CASRTRQGANTGELFF. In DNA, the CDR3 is TGTGCCAGCAGGACGCGGCAGGGGGCAAACACCGGGGAGCTGTTTTTT.